The 30 T cell receptor beta chains listed next were all sequenced from one sample in a study of T cell responses to AZD1222 COVID-19 vaccine. This table comes from immunoSEQ multiplex PCR, and its TCRdb copy is limited to in-frame clones, with some not included. The sample shows tens of thousands of clones, more than 75% of them seen only once. Sequenced material: peripheral blood, taken on day 0 of AZD1222 vaccination. The receptors stem from an adult in good health.

The V gene is TRBV5-8, the J gene TRBJ2-7; possible D gene TRBD2, 5 bases. Per germline, CDR1 SGHTS and CDR2 YDEGEE. Between the trimmed V and J ends, which lost 2 bases and 0 bases, there was a span of 6 bases. The CDR3 contains 13 residues. The CDR3 is CASSFRGSYEQYF. The CDR3 DNA reads as TGTGCCAGCAGCTTTCGGGGCTCCTACGAGCAGTACTTC.

The V and J genes are TRBV12-3 or TRBV12-4 and TRBJ2-1; 7 nucleotides match TRBD1. The CDR3 consists of 12 residues. V was clipped by 5 bases and J by 7 bases; unmatched bases: 2. Here the CDR3 DNA reads TGTGCCAGCAGTGGGACAGTAAATGAGCAGTTCTTC. Its translation: CASSGTVNEQFF.

The chain has TRBV7-9 and TRBJ1-1, with D tentatively TRBD1 (5 bases). The germline V gene has CDR1 SEHNR and CDR2 FQNEAQ (reference sequence). There are 15 residues in the CDR3. V shed 1 base and J shed 2 bases, with 11 bases lying between them. This CDR3 reads CASSLGLGVNTEAFF. The CDR3 DNA follows: TGTGCCAGCAGCTTAGGGCTAGGGGTTAACACTGAAGCTTTCTTT.

This clone was found once. This specimen includes other DNA sequences encoding the same CDR3. The rearrangement uses TRBV4-1 and TRBJ2-3; D not certain. Looked up from germline, CDR1 is MGHRA and CDR2 is YSYEKL. The V end was cut by 4 bases, the J end by 3 bases, with 8 bases between. The CDR3 spans 13 residues. The CDR3 DNA reads as TGCGCCAGCAGCCCGGACGGGACAGATACGCAGTATTTT. Protein product: CASSPDGTDTQYF.

The chain recombines TRBV28 with TRBJ2-7; D remains ambiguous. There are 12 residues in the CDR3. The V gene's germline CDR1 is MDHEN and CDR2 SYDVKM. V was pared by 5 bases and J by 7 bases, with 12 bases between. The CDR3 reads CASSGPHGEQYF. CDR3 bases: TGTGCCAGCAGTGGACCCCACGGAGAGCAGTACTTC.

The rearrangement joins TRBV2 to TRBJ2-7, with D unresolved. CDR1 and CDR2 (germline): SNHLY, FYNNEI. Trimming shortened V by 4 bases and J by 4 bases, and 14 bases separated the two germline ends. This CDR3 is built from 14 residues. The CDR3 DNA reads as TGTGCCAGCAGTGGGGTAGCAGTTGGGTACGAGCAGTACTTC. It codes for CASSGVAVGYEQYF.

This clone came up a few times. The V gene is TRBV19, the J gene TRBJ1-5; D possibly corresponds to TRBD1 (5 bases). The CDR3 is 15 residues long. Germline lookup yields CDR1 LNHDA and CDR2 SQIVND (reference sequence). The V gene lost 0 bases and the J gene lost 2 bases, with 8 bases spanning the gap. DNA for the CDR3: TGTGCCAGTAGTATAGATCTGGGGGGCAATCAGCCCCAGCATTTT. It specifies CASSIDLGGNQPQHF.

This clone has just one count. The chain links TRBV24-1 to TRBJ2-1; the match to TRBD1 covers 7 bases. The CDR3 length is 16 residues. The ends lost 4 bases at V and 0 bases at J; junction bases unmatched: 5. Germline V gene sequence: CDR1 KGHDR, CDR2 SFDVKD. The CDR3 nucleotides read TGTGCCACCAGTGAACACCGGGACAGCTCCTACAATGAGCAGTTCTTC. Translating gives CATSEHRDSSYNEQFF.

The rearrangement uses TRBV2 and TRBJ1-5; 8 nucleotides line up with TRBD1. This CDR3 contains 14 residues. CDR1 and CDR2 (germline): SNHLY, FYNNEI. V shed 8 bases, J shed 7 bases, and the junction held 10 bases outside the gene matches. Here the CDR3 reads CASSGQGAWQPQHF. CDR3 coding DNA: TGTGCCAGCTCTGGACAGGGAGCATGGCAGCCCCAGCATTTT.

This clone was counted a single time. The rearrangement joins TRBV6-7 to TRBJ2-7, with D possibly matching TRBD1 (5 bases). TRBV6-7 is known as an ORF, though its function is uncertain. This CDR3 region has 16 residues. The V end was cut by 2 bases, the J end by 4 bases, with 18 bases between. The CDR3 nucleotides are TGTGCCAGCAGTTACACTCCTCCAGGGAAGGGGTACGAGCAGTACTTC. Protein product: CASSYTPPGKGYEQYF.

V and J are TRBV2 and TRBJ2-2, with TRBD2 identical over 7 bases. The V gene's germline CDR1 is SNHLY and CDR2 FYNNEI. J was trimmed by 6 bases and V by 10 bases; bases with no gene match: 11. The CDR3 contains 14 residues. The CDR3 sequence is CAIRTREASGELFF. The CDR3 nucleotides are TGTGCCATCAGGACCCGGGAGGCCTCCGGGGAGCTGTTTTTT.

The chain combines TRBV5-1 with TRBJ1-1; 7 bases align to TRBD1. V trimming: 2 bases; J trimming: 4 bases; junction bases outside the gene matches: 14. The CDR3 is made up of 17 amino acids. Germline lookup yields CDR1 SGHRS and CDR2 YFSETQ. CDR3 nucleotides: TGCGCCAGCAGCTTCCTAACCCCGGCACAGGGGATCACTGAAGCTTTCTTT. Residues: CASSFLTPAQGITEAFF.

Written as DNA, the CDR3 is TGTGCCAGCACGGGCAGGGTTGATCAGCCCCAGCATTTT. Translating it yields CASTGRVDQPQHF. The V and J genes are TRBV2 and TRBJ1-5, with D possibly TRBD1 on 5 matching bases. The CDR3 consists of 13 residues. Trimming shortened V by 7 bases and J by 5 bases, and 12 bases separated the two germline ends. CDR1 and CDR2 (germline): SNHLY, FYNNEI.

Details on this clone: Its ends do not fully match the called genes, so a read error is possible. The chain links TRBV5-1 to TRBJ1-2; D might be TRBD1 (5 bases). In germline, CDR1 is SGHRS, CDR2 YFSETQ. The CDR3 is made up of 14 amino acids. CDR3 bases: TGCGCCCGCAGCTTGGCCGGGGGGGACTATGGCTACACCTTC. It is translated as CARSLAGGDYGYTF.

This clone was found once. The gene calls are TRBV29-1 and TRBJ1-4; the D gene is possibly TRBD1 (6 bases). V lost 0 bases to trimming and J lost 8 bases, with 13 bases between them. The CDR3 extends over 14 amino acids. CDR1 and CDR2 (germline): SQVTM, ANQGSEA. This chain's CDR3 is CSVEDRGAGEKLFF. DNA of the CDR3: TGCAGCGTTGAAGACAGGGGAGCTGGAGAAAAACTGTTTTTT. Using reference TRBV29-1 and TRBJ1-4 for the parts outside the CDR3, the full variable domain is SAVISQKPSRDICQRGTSLTIQCQVDSQVTMMFWYRQQPGQSLTLIATANQGSEATYESGFVIDKFPISRPNLTFSTLTVSNMSPEDSSIYLCSVEDRGAGEKLFFGSGTQLSVL.

The chain uses TRBV7-9 and TRBJ2-1; D remains unclear. Germline V gene data show CDR1 as SEHNR and CDR2 as FQNEAQ (reference sequence). The V gene lost 1 base and the J gene lost 7 bases, with 11 bases spanning the gap. The CDR3 totals 14 residues. CDR3 sequence: CASSLVSVGNEQFF. As DNA, the CDR3 is TGTGCCAGCAGCTTAGTATCGGTGGGGAATGAGCAGTTCTTC.

CDR3 residues: CASSLGWVSSYNEQFF. As DNA, the CDR3 is TGTGCCAGCAGCTTAGGGTGGGTTAGCTCCTACAATGAGCAGTTCTTC. The J gene is TRBJ2-1, the V gene TRBV11-1, with unresolved D. The germline gives CDR1 SGHAT, CDR2 FQDESV (reference sequence). The CDR3 is 16 amino acids. V lost 1 base and J 0 bases, leaving 10 bases between the germline ends.

The sample holds one count of this clone. The V gene is TRBV5-4, the J gene TRBJ2-7; TRBD2 is a possible D gene (5 bases). There are 14 residues in the CDR3. V was pared by 4 bases and J by 2 bases, with 13 bases between. From germline, CDR1 is SGHNT and CDR2 YYREEE (reference sequence). The CDR3 nucleotides read TGTGCCAGCAGCAGCGGCGGCGGACCCTACGAGCAGTACTTC. Translating gives CASSSGGGPYEQYF.

The genes are TRBV6-6 and TRBJ1-2, with a tentative D call TRBD1 (5 bases). The germline V gene has CDR1 MNHNY and CDR2 SVGAGI (reference sequence). The CDR3 contains 15 residues. V lost 6 bases, J lost 2 bases, and 16 bases lay in between. The CDR3 region is CASRPRAQGNYGYTF. The CDR3 DNA sequence: TGTGCCAGCAGACCCAGGGCCCAGGGAAACTATGGCTACACCTTC.

V gene TRBV4-1 combines with J gene TRBJ1-3, with 8 bases matching TRBD1. Germline CDR1 reads MGHRA; CDR2 reads YSYEKL. This CDR3 is 17 amino acids long. The J segment lost 0 bases and the V segment lost 0 bases, leaving 4 bases of the junction unmatched. CDR3 DNA: TGCGCCAGCAGCCAAGAGGGACAGGCAAACTCTGGAAACACCATATATTTT. Translation: CASSQEGQANSGNTIYF.

The chain couples TRBV11-3 to TRBJ1-1; no clear D gene. The CDR3 covers 14 residues. The germline gives CDR1 SGHNT, CDR2 YENEEA. V shed 0 bases and J shed 7 bases, with 12 bases lying between them. CDR3: CASSLDSPGSEAFF. CDR3 bases: TGTGCCAGCAGCTTAGATAGCCCAGGAAGTGAAGCTTTCTTT.

The chain uses TRBV7-2 and TRBJ2-7, with 10 bases identical to TRBD1. The CDR3 is made up of 15 amino acids. Germline CDR1 reads SGHTA; CDR2 reads FQGNSA. J was trimmed by 3 bases and V by 5 bases; bases with no gene match: 7. CDR3 residues: CASSNPGTGVYEQYF. CDR3 in DNA: TGTGCCAGCAGCAACCCCGGGACAGGGGTCTACGAGCAGTACTTC. Complete variable domain (other parts from reference TRBV7-2 and TRBJ2-7): GAGVSQSPSNKVTEKGKDVELRCDPISGHTALYWYRQSLGQGLEFLIYFQGNSAPDKSGLPSDRFSAERTGGSVSTLTIQRTQQEDSAVYLCASSNPGTGVYEQYFGPGTRLTVT.

V usage is TRBV28 and J usage is TRBJ2-6; tentatively, D is TRBD1 (6 bases). Germline V gene lookup returns CDR1 MDHEN and CDR2 SYDVKM. There are 15 residues in the CDR3. V lost 5 bases and J 1 base, leaving 9 bases between the germline ends. CDR3 nucleotide sequence: TGTGCCAGCAGTCCCAGGGGTTCTGGGGCCAACGTCCTGACTTTC. Translated, it gives CASSPRGSGANVLTF.

The CDR3 region has the DNA TGTGCCAGCAGTTCCTGGGGGGGATCCTACGAGCAGTACTTC. Its translation is CASSSWGGSYEQYF. The V gene is TRBV6-6, the J gene TRBJ2-7; TRBD2 matches at 7 bases. The CDR3 consists of 14 residues. Germline-derived CDR1 and CDR2 are MNHNY and SVGAGI (reference sequence). Germline trimming cut 4 bases from V and 1 base from J; bases unmatched to any gene: 4.

V is TRBV28 and J is TRBJ1-3; possibly TRBD1 for D (6 bases). Trimming stripped 6 bases from V and 4 bases from J, with 13 bases between. Germline V gene lookup returns CDR1 MDHEN and CDR2 SYDVKM. The length of the CDR3 is 14 residues. CDR3 nucleotides: TGTGCCAGCAGACCTCCAGGGGTCGGAAACACCATATATTTT. Its protein is CASRPPGVGNTIYF.

The chain combines TRBV24-1 with TRBJ1-5, with 7 bases lining up with TRBD1. Unmatched junction bases numbered 3, after V lost 5 bases and J lost 0 bases. The CDR3 loop spans 15 amino acids. Germline V gene sequence: CDR1 KGHDR, CDR2 SFDVKD. The CDR3 reads CATSGGGFSNQPQHF. The DNA of the CDR3 is TGTGCCACCAGTGGAGGGGGCTTTAGCAATCAGCCCCAGCATTTT.

This sequence joins TRBV5-1 and TRBJ1-1; the D gene is possibly TRBD1 (6 bases). CDR3 length: 14 amino acids. Looked up from germline, CDR1 is SGHRS and CDR2 is YFSETQ. With 2 bases removed from V and 6 bases from J, the gap between germline ends came to 14 bases. The CDR3 region is CASSLTPGAAEAFF. The CDR3 bases are TGCGCCAGCAGCTTAACCCCGGGGGCCGCTGAAGCTTTCTTT.

V is TRBV7-2 and J is TRBJ2-3; D gene ambiguous. Germline-derived CDR1 and CDR2 are SGHTA and FQGNSA. V was pared by 0 bases and J by 4 bases, with 2 bases between. The CDR3 extends over 12 amino acids. The CDR3 bases are TGTGCCAGCAGCTTAGCGTCAGATACGCAGTATTTT. Translated: CASSLASDTQYF.

The chain uses TRBV19 and TRBJ1-2; possible D gene TRBD1, 5 bases. The CDR3 loop spans 14 amino acids. Trimming pared 6 bases from V and 3 bases from J, leaving 14 bases between. Germline CDR1 LNHDA, CDR2 SQIVND (reference sequence). CDR3 nucleotides: TGTGCCAGTAGGGGCCTAGGGACCGACTATGGCTACACCTTC. Translated: CASRGLGTDYGYTF.

This chain links TRBV28 with TRBJ2-5; TRBD1 is a possible D gene (6 bases). The V end was cut by 3 bases, the J end by 1 base, with 9 bases between. The V gene's germline CDR1 is MDHEN and CDR2 SYDVKM. The CDR3 length is 14 residues. CDR3 amino acids: CASSFTGIQETQYF. The CDR3 region has the DNA TGTGCCAGCAGTTTTACAGGGATCCAAGAGACCCAGTACTTC.